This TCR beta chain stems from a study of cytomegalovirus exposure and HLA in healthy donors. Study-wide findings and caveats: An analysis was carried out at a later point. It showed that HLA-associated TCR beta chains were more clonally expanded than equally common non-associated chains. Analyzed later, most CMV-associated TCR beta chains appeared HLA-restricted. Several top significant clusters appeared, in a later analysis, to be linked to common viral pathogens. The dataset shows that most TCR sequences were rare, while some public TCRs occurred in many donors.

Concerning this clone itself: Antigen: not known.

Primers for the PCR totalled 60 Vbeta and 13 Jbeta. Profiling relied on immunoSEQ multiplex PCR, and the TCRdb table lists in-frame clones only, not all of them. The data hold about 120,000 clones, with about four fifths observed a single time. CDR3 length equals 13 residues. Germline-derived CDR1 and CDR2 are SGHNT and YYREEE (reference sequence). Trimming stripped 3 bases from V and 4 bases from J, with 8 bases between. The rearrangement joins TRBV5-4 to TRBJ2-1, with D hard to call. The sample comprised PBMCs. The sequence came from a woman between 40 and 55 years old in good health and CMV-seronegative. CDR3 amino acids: CASSSADYNEQFF. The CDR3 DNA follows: TGTGCCAGCAGCTCCGCAGATTACAATGAGCAGTTCTTC. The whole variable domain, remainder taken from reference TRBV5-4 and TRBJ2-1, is ETGVTQSPTHLIKTRGQQVTLRCSSQSGHNTVSWYQQALGQGPQFIFQYYREEENGRGNFPPRFSGLQFPNYSSELNVNALELDDSALYLCASSSADYNEQFFGPGTRLTVL.